Below, 11 T cell receptor beta chains from the same sample are listed, as sequenced in a study of human T cells and chemical hapten exposure. Indicated time point: patch test 1, 2 weeks after DPC sensitization. Treatment meaning: therapeutic diphenylcyclopropenone sensitization with weekly scalp DPC. One entry per CDR3 protein, called by TCRdb with MiXCR from the RACE reads. The sample lists about 380,000 distinct CDR3 sequences, 4% to 5.5% occurring once. Sequences were derived from whole blood, sampled in connection with sensitization to the hapten diphenylcyclopropenone (DPC). These TCRs come from a woman aged 50 to 60 with alopecia areata. Some clones in this sample may be carry-over from other donors' samples.

Only a few counts were recorded for this clonotype. The rearrangement uses TRBV7-2 and TRBJ1-2; a possible D gene is TRBD1 (6 bases). The ends were cut back, 1 base at V and 7 bases at J, with 13 bases in the middle. CDR1 and CDR2 from the germline V gene are SGHTA and FQGNSA. The CDR3 has 14 residues. Written as DNA, the CDR3 is TGTGCCAGCAGCTTAGAGGGGGGTCTGAGTGGCTACACCTTC. Translated, it gives CASSLEGGLSGYTF.

This clonotype was detected ten times or more. The chain joins TRBV5-1 to TRBJ2-1; TRBD2 is a possible D gene (6 bases). Looked up from germline, CDR1 is SGHRS and CDR2 is YFSETQ. The V gene lost 0 bases and the J gene lost 9 bases, with 22 bases spanning the gap. This CDR3 region has 17 residues. CDR3 loop: CASSLAGSAGSRGEQFF. Written as DNA, the CDR3 is TGCGCCAGCAGCTTGGCCGGGAGTGCGGGGTCGAGGGGTGAGCAGTTCTTC.

The chain is built from TRBV20-1 and TRBJ1-1; D gene ambiguous. The V gene lost 1 base and the J gene lost 2 bases, with 17 bases spanning the gap. Per the germline V gene, CDR1 is DFQATT and CDR2 is SNEGSKA (reference sequence). The CDR3 totals 16 residues. The CDR3 bases are TGCAGTGCTAGAGGACCGCCGGGGATCCCTAACACTGAAGCTTTCTTT. This encodes CSARGPPGIPNTEAFF.

As regards this clonotype: This sequence may be a read error, since a much larger clone differs from it by one base. This sequence joins TRBV7-4 and TRBJ1-3; D is unclear. The CDR3 length is 15 residues. Germline-derived CDR1 and CDR2 are SGHVT and SQSDAQ. The CDR3 region has the DNA TGTGCCAGAAGCTCCCGAGGGCTCTCTGGAAACACCATATATTTT. It is translated as CARSSRGLSGNTIYF.

V and J are TRBV28 and TRBJ2-3; 7 nucleotides agree with TRBD2. V lost 4 bases and J lost 6; bases outside the gene matches: 13. The germline CDR1 and CDR2 sequences are MDHEN and SYDVKM. This CDR3 spans 16 amino acids. The CDR3: CASSSLWGEGPDTQYF. The CDR3 nucleotides are TGTGCCAGCAGTTCTCTTTGGGGGGAGGGCCCGGATACGCAGTATTTT.

The sample holds many counts of this clonotype. The chain carries TRBV12-3 or TRBV12-4 and TRBJ1-1; D remains ambiguous. Trimming stripped 7 bases from V and 1 base from J, with 13 bases between. There are 14 residues in the CDR3. CDR3 sequence (DNA): TGTGCCAGCAATCCTAAGGCGAGGAACACTGAAGCTTTCTTT. Its translation is CASNPKARNTEAFF.

The sample holds many counts of this clonotype. The chain combines TRBV2 with TRBJ2-3; D is possibly TRBD2 (5 bases). Germline CDR1 SNHLY, CDR2 FYNNEI. The CDR3 is 13 amino acids. The V end lost 6 bases, the J end lost 6 bases, and 13 bases lay between the germline ends. The CDR3 region is CASRRAQSDTQYF. The CDR3, as DNA: TGTGCCAGCAGGAGGGCTCAGAGCGATACGCAGTATTTT.

The genes are TRBV28 and TRBJ2-7; the match to TRBD2 covers 7 bases. The CDR3 totals 14 residues. Germline loops: CDR1 MDHEN, CDR2 SYDVKM. Germline trimming cut 7 bases from V and 7 bases from J; bases unmatched to any gene: 13. This chain's CDR3 is CASKSGTSSGEQYF. The CDR3 DNA reads TGTGCCAGCAAGAGCGGGACCTCCTCGGGAGAGCAGTACTTC.

This clonotype was detected a few times. This rearrangement joins TRBV9 to TRBJ2-3; 9 nucleotides agree with TRBD1. V lost 4 bases and J lost 3; bases outside the gene matches: 12. This CDR3 is 17 amino acids long. Germline-derived CDR1 and CDR2 are SGDLS and YYNGEE. The CDR3 is CASSRPGTGYLTDTQYF. The CDR3 DNA is TGTGCCAGCAGCCGCCCCGGGACAGGGTATTTGACAGATACGCAGTATTTT.

This clonotype appeared a few times. The V and J genes are TRBV20-1 and TRBJ2-3; the D is unclear. Germline V gene sequence: CDR1 DFQATT, CDR2 SNEGSKA (reference sequence). This CDR3 region has 13 residues. With 1 base removed from V and 3 bases from J, the gap between germline ends came to 8 bases. The CDR3 sequence is CSARAIVTDTQYF. In DNA, the CDR3 is TGCAGTGCTAGAGCCATTGTGACAGATACGCAGTATTTT.

The chain is built from TRBV5-5 and TRBJ1-4, with a weak D call TRBD1 (5 bases). V was pared by 2 bases and J by 8 bases, with 13 bases between. Germline lookup yields CDR1 SGHKS and CDR2 YYEKEE (reference sequence). This CDR3 has 14 residues. CDR3 nucleotide sequence: TGTGCCAGCAGCTTTTGGCAGGGAAACGAAAAACTGTTTTTT. It yields the protein CASSFWQGNEKLFF. Based on the CDR3 plus reference TRBV5-5 and TRBJ1-4, the full variable domain is DAGVTQSPTHLIKTRGQQVTLRCSPISGHKSVSWYQQVLGQGPQFIFQYYEKEERGRGNFPDRFSARQFPNYSSELNVNALLLGDSALYLCASSFWQGNEKLFFGSGTQLSVL.